This TCR beta chain stems from a study of CD8+ T cells in alopecia areata. Germline-derived CDR1 and CDR2 are SGDLS and YYNGEE. This CDR3 has 13 amino acids. V was shortened by 7 bases and J by 1 base, with 8 bases between the two germline ends. Extraction and reverse transcription of RNA yielded cDNA as the sequencing template. Clones were sequenced by immunoSEQ multiplex PCR, and TCRdb holds only the in-frame ones, with some missing. The sample has about 110,000 clones, about 60% seen once. Samples from alopecia areata patients were lesional scalp punch biopsies and peripheral blood. This clone was seen only once.

Sequencing used NKG2D-low CD8+ T cells sorted from blood. The origin of this receptor is a human donor with alopecia areata. The V call is TRBV9, the J call TRBJ2-2; a possible D gene is TRBD1 (5 bases). The CDR3 DNA sequence: TGTGCCAGCGATGGACAGAACACCGGGGAGCTGTTTTTT. Encoded protein: CASDGQNTGELFF. Full variable domain (missing parts from reference TRBV9 and TRBJ2-2): DSGVTQTPKHLITATGQRVTLRCSPRSGDLSVYWYQQSLDQGLQFLIQYYNGEERAKGNILERFSAQQFPDLHSELNLSSLELGDSALYFCASDGQNTGELFFGEGSRLTVL.